A selection of T cell receptor beta chains follows, all from one sample in a study of T cells in Graves' hyperthyroidism and ophthalmopathy. TCRdb used MiXCR to reprocess the multiplex PCR reads, holding one entry per CDR3 protein. The table includes 700,000 or so distinct CDR3 sequences, approximately 16% detected once. Sequenced input: blood. The receptor source for this set is a man between 18 and 29 years old with Graves' hyperthyroidism. The CDR3 runs from the conserved cysteine through the conserved F or W. Fields, in order: J gene, D gene, V gene, clone size, CDR3 DNA, CDR3 protein. A D gene is named only where the DNA matches it firmly. Expanded clones get a size class; other rows say once, few or many, or leave the size out.

j_gene: TRBJ2-1; d_gene: TRBD2; v_gene: TRBV28; abundance: many; CDR3nt: TGTGCCAGCAGTCTAGCGGGGGGCCCCTACAAGTTCTTC; CDR3aa: CASSLAGGPYKFF
j_gene: TRBJ1-3; d_gene: -; v_gene: TRBV20-1; abundance: -; CDR3nt: TGCAGTGCTAGACGGTTCTCTGGAAACACCATATATTTT; CDR3aa: CSARRFSGNTIYF
j_gene: TRBJ2-7; d_gene: -; v_gene: TRBV7-3; abundance: few; CDR3nt: TGTGCCAGCAGCCCGGCACCTTCCAACGAGCAGTACTTC; CDR3aa: CASSPAPSNEQYF
j_gene: TRBJ2-7; d_gene: -; v_gene: TRBV2; abundance: many; CDR3nt: TGTGCCAGCAGTGAAGGCCCCGAGCAGTACTTC; CDR3aa: CASSEGPEQYF
j_gene: TRBJ2-1; d_gene: -; v_gene: TRBV20-1; abundance: -; CDR3nt: TGCAGTGCTAGGCAGGGAGGGACAGGTAACAATGAGCAGTTCTTC; CDR3aa: CSARQGGTGNNEQFF
j_gene: TRBJ2-1; d_gene: -; v_gene: TRBV2; abundance: many; CDR3nt: TGTGCCAGCAGTGAAGAGGCAGGTCCGATTTCCTACGCAAGCTCCTACAATGAGCAGTTCTTC; CDR3aa: CASSEEAGPISYASSYNEQFF
j_gene: TRBJ1-3; d_gene: -; v_gene: TRBV27; abundance: -; CDR3nt: TGTGCCAGCAGTTTATTCCCCCCGGACGATTACAGACCTGGAAACACCATATATTTT; CDR3aa: CASSLFPPDDYRPGNTIYF
j_gene: TRBJ1-2; d_gene: -; v_gene: TRBV2; abundance: many; CDR3nt: TGTGCCAGCAGCCGAGGGGGAGGTGGCTACACCTTC; CDR3aa: CASSRGGGGYTF
j_gene: TRBJ2-7; d_gene: -; v_gene: TRBV11-2; abundance: few; CDR3nt: TGTGCCAGCAGTCTTCCCCGGACTTCCTACGAGCAGTACTTC; CDR3aa: CASSLPRTSYEQYF
j_gene: TRBJ2-5; d_gene: -; v_gene: TRBV14; abundance: many; CDR3nt: TGTGCCAGCAGCCAAGAACTTTACCAAGTAGAGACCCAGTACTTC; CDR3aa: CASSQELYQVETQYF
j_gene: TRBJ2-7; d_gene: TRBD1; v_gene: TRBV12-3/TRBV12-4; abundance: many; CDR3nt: TGTGCCAGCAGTCCCTGGACAGGGGGAGTAGACGAGCAGTACTTC; CDR3aa: CASSPWTGGVDEQYF
j_gene: TRBJ2-1; d_gene: -; v_gene: TRBV19; abundance: -; CDR3nt: TGTGCCAGTAGTATTGGGACGCGCTACAATGAGCAGTTCTTC; CDR3aa: CASSIGTRYNEQFF
j_gene: TRBJ2-5; d_gene: TRBD2; v_gene: TRBV20-1; abundance: few; CDR3nt: TGCAGTGCGAAGGAGGGAGGGAGGGATCAAGAGACCCAGTACTTC; CDR3aa: CSAKEGGRDQETQYF
j_gene: TRBJ2-1; d_gene: -; v_gene: TRBV14; abundance: -; CDR3nt: TGTGCCAGCAGCCGAGAGGGACGGAAAGCCTACAATGAGCAGTTCTTC; CDR3aa: CASSREGRKAYNEQFF
j_gene: TRBJ2-1; d_gene: -; v_gene: TRBV29-1; abundance: once; CDR3nt: TGCAGCGTTGGGGGAGTCCCGTTCTTC; CDR3aa: CSVGGVPFF
j_gene: TRBJ1-1; d_gene: -; v_gene: TRBV28; abundance: many; CDR3nt: TGTGCCAGCACCCTCGTATTGGGGACTGAAGCTTTCTTT; CDR3aa: CASTLVLGTEAFF
j_gene: TRBJ2-1; d_gene: TRBD2; v_gene: TRBV12-3/TRBV12-4; abundance: many; CDR3nt: TGTGCCGGCAGTCCCGGACTAGCGGGAGGTAGGCTATACAATGAGCAGTTCTTC; CDR3aa: CAGSPGLAGGRLYNEQFF
j_gene: TRBJ1-5; d_gene: TRBD1; v_gene: TRBV20-1; abundance: few; CDR3nt: TGCAGTGCTAGAGTACTGGACAGGGCCTCGGGGGATCAGCCCCAGCATTTT; CDR3aa: CSARVLDRASGDQPQHF
j_gene: TRBJ2-1; d_gene: -; v_gene: TRBV7-2; abundance: few; CDR3nt: TGTGCCAGCAGCTTAGGGGGCCGAACTTTCTATAGCTCCTACAATGAGCAGTTCTTC; CDR3aa: CASSLGGRTFYSSYNEQFF
j_gene: TRBJ2-5; d_gene: TRBD2; v_gene: TRBV3-1; abundance: -; CDR3nt: TGTGCCAGCAGCCAAGCGGGAGGAGGTCAAGAGACCCAGTACTTC; CDR3aa: CASSQAGGGQETQYF
j_gene: TRBJ2-7; d_gene: -; v_gene: TRBV28; abundance: -; CDR3nt: TGTGCCAGCAGTTTTGGATCTAGCGAGCAGTACTTC; CDR3aa: CASSFGSSEQYF
j_gene: TRBJ2-3; d_gene: TRBD1; v_gene: TRBV7-3; abundance: many; CDR3nt: TGTGCCAGCAGCTTAGTCCGGGACAGGGTGCAGTATTTT; CDR3aa: CASSLVRDRVQYF
j_gene: TRBJ1-2; d_gene: -; v_gene: TRBV20-1; abundance: many; CDR3nt: TGCAGTGCTAGAGCGGGACTTAACTATGGCTACACCTTC; CDR3aa: CSARAGLNYGYTF
j_gene: TRBJ1-2; d_gene: TRBD1; v_gene: TRBV30; abundance: many; CDR3nt: TGTGCCTGGTCTGGGACAGGGGACGGTATCGTGGGCTACACCTTC; CDR3aa: CAWSGTGDGIVGYTF
j_gene: TRBJ2-5; d_gene: TRBD1; v_gene: TRBV18; abundance: once; CDR3nt: TGTGCCAGCTCACCAGTGACAGGGGGCCGAGAGACCCAGTACTTC; CDR3aa: CASSPVTGGRETQYF
j_gene: TRBJ2-1; d_gene: TRBD2; v_gene: TRBV10-1; abundance: once; CDR3nt: TGCGCCAGCAGTGGGAGCGGGAGCCCCTACAATGAGCAGTTCTTC; CDR3aa: CASSGSGSPYNEQFF
j_gene: TRBJ2-1; d_gene: TRBD2; v_gene: TRBV20-1; abundance: many; CDR3nt: TGCAGTGCCGAGACTAGCGGGAGACGAAATGAGCAGTTCTTC; CDR3aa: CSAETSGRRNEQFF
j_gene: TRBJ2-5; d_gene: -; v_gene: TRBV6-1; abundance: many; CDR3nt: TGTGCCAGCAGTCGCCGGGGACGAACAGTCAAAGAGACCCAGTACTTC; CDR3aa: CASSRRGRTVKETQYF
j_gene: TRBJ1-2; d_gene: -; v_gene: TRBV10-3; abundance: many; CDR3nt: TGTGCCATCAGTGAGTCGACATTAGCTAACTATGGCTACACCTTC; CDR3aa: CAISESTLANYGYTF
j_gene: TRBJ2-1; d_gene: -; v_gene: TRBV5-1; abundance: -; CDR3nt: TGCGCCAGCAGCGGGGTCTCCTCCGATGAGCAGTTCTTC; CDR3aa: CASSGVSSDEQFF
j_gene: TRBJ2-7; d_gene: -; v_gene: TRBV28; abundance: -; CDR3nt: TGTGCCCGTCGAGGCGGCGCAGCCCGTACCTACGAGCAGTACTTC; CDR3aa: CARRGGAARTYEQYF
j_gene: TRBJ2-2; d_gene: TRBD2; v_gene: TRBV5-1; abundance: -; CDR3nt: TGCGCCAGCAGCCCTGGGACTACCACCGGGGAGCTGTTTTTT; CDR3aa: CASSPGTTTGELFF
j_gene: TRBJ2-7; d_gene: TRBD2; v_gene: TRBV28; abundance: many; CDR3nt: TGTGCCAGCAGCCCGAATAGCGGGTACGAGCAGTACTTC; CDR3aa: CASSPNSGYEQYF
j_gene: TRBJ2-2; d_gene: -; v_gene: TRBV28; abundance: many; CDR3nt: TGTGCCAGCAGTCTCCCCAGAGCCGGGGAGCTGTTTTTT; CDR3aa: CASSLPRAGELFF
j_gene: TRBJ1-2; d_gene: -; v_gene: TRBV28; abundance: few; CDR3nt: TGTGCCAGCAGTTCGTCCTCTTCCCGGCGCGAAGGCTATGGCTACACCTTC; CDR3aa: CASSSSSSRREGYGYTF
j_gene: TRBJ2-4; d_gene: TRBD2; v_gene: TRBV24-1; abundance: -; CDR3nt: TGTGCCACCAGTGATTCCCGACTAGCGGGAAAAATTCAGTACTTC; CDR3aa: CATSDSRLAGKIQYF
j_gene: TRBJ1-1; d_gene: TRBD1; v_gene: TRBV7-9; abundance: many; CDR3nt: TGTGCCAGCAGCGCAACCGGGACAGGGGGCACTGAAGCTTTCTTT; CDR3aa: CASSATGTGGTEAFF
j_gene: TRBJ2-1; d_gene: TRBD2; v_gene: TRBV25-1; abundance: few; CDR3nt: TGTGCCAGCAGTGGACCTGGACTAGCGGGGTACAATGAGCAGTTCTTC; CDR3aa: CASSGPGLAGYNEQFF
j_gene: TRBJ2-3; d_gene: -; v_gene: TRBV18; abundance: few; CDR3nt: TGTGCCAGCTCGACCACCCGGGCTCTCACAGATACGCAGTATTTT; CDR3aa: CASSTTRALTDTQYF
j_gene: TRBJ2-3; d_gene: TRBD2; v_gene: TRBV5-1; abundance: -; CDR3nt: TGCGCCAGCAGCTTCGGGACTAGCGTCACAGATACGCAGTATTTT; CDR3aa: CASSFGTSVTDTQYF